The clone carrying this T cell receptor beta chain was counted many times. What it binds is not known. TCRdb recomputed calls from the 5' RACE reads with MiXCR, one row per CDR3 protein. The sample carries 200,000 or so distinct CDR3 sequences, 6.5% to 7.5% recorded once. This sample is part of a study of T cells after yellow fever vaccination. The CDR3 covers 18 residues. Germline V gene data show CDR1 as SGHVS and CDR2 as FQNEAQ. Unmatched junction bases numbered 7, after V lost 1 base and J lost 3 bases. Overall study results and limits: Weaker in magnitude, the secondary response showed a faster peak on day 5 versus 15.

This receptor was identified in a man aged 25 to 40 who received the YFV17D yellow fever vaccine. This material consisted of CD4+ T cells sorted from PBMCs, taken on the day of the yellow fever booster vaccination. The chain combines TRBV7-8 with TRBJ2-3; 13 nucleotides line up with TRBD2. CDR3 in DNA: TGTGCCAGCAGCTTAGACTTTGGACTAGCGGGAGTAACAGATACGCAGTATTTT. This encodes CASSLDFGLAGVTDTQYF.